The rows below give T cell receptor beta chains drawn from one sample of a study of blood T cell repertoires in COVID-19. TCRdb's copy holds only in-frame clones and misses some; the assay was immunoSEQ multiplex PCR. This sample carries some 65,000 clones, more than 75% of them seen once, and the ten largest clones take approximately 15%. Sequences were obtained from peripheral blood. The receptor source for this set is a middle-aged man with COVID-19, enrolled during active disease. The CDR3 runs from the conserved cysteine through the conserved F or W. The D gene is left open where the match is weak. Where a row states a size, it is once, few, many or the class of an expanded clone; other rows omit it.

len	j_gene	d_gene	v_gene	abundance	CDR3nt	CDR3aa
16	TRBJ2-3	TRBD2	TRBV7-7	NA	TGTGCCAGCAGCCCTACTAGCGGGGCTAGCACAGATACGCAGTATTTT	CASSPTSGASTDTQYF
16	TRBJ2-3	TRBD2	TRBV30	NA	TGTGCCTGGAGTGGGCTAGCGGGGGCCATGACAGATACGCAGTATTTT	CAWSGLAGAMTDTQYF
13	TRBJ1-6	NA	TRBV4-2	NA	TGTGCTGCGCGGGGGGCCGTACATTCACCCCTCCACTTT	CAARGAVHSPLHF
15	TRBJ1-5	NA	TRBV6-5	NA	TGTGCCAGCACCAGCCGGGCAGGGCGAGTTCAGCCCCAGCATTTT	CASTSRAGRVQPQHF
14	TRBJ1-5	NA	TRBV6-5	NA	TGTGCCAGCAGGCGGGATCTTAGCAATCAGCCCCAGCATTTT	CASRRDLSNQPQHF
13	TRBJ1-1	NA	TRBV2	NA	TGTGCCAGCAGTATGACAGGGAACACTGAAGCTTTCTTT	CASSMTGNTEAFF
13	TRBJ1-1	NA	TRBV12-3/TRBV12-4	NA	TGTGCCAGCGGGCTCTACATGAACACTGAAGCTTTCTTT	CASGLYMNTEAFF
16	TRBJ1-5	TRBD1	TRBV19	few	TGTGCCAGTAGTCAGGGACAGTGGTATAGCAATCAGCCCCAGCATTTT	CASSQGQWYSNQPQHF
15	TRBJ2-2	NA	TRBV3-1/TRBV3-2	once	TGTGCCAGCAGCCCCGTAGCGGATTTGAACGGGGAGCTGTTTTTT	CASSPVADLNGELFF
17	TRBJ1-4	TRBD1	TRBV7-2	NA	TGTGCCAGCAGCTTAGTCCCCCCCGGGACAGGGGGAGGAAAACTGTTTTTT	CASSLVPPGTGGGKLFF
14	TRBJ1-2	TRBD1	TRBV3-1/TRBV3-2	NA	TGTGCCAGCAGCCAGGGCGACAGGGGAGATGGCTACACCTTC	CASSQGDRGDGYTF
18	TRBJ2-7	NA	TRBV11-2	few	TGTGCCAGCAGCTTAGCCGTTCCCCCCGACTTCGCACCCTACGAGCAGTACTTC	CASSLAVPPDFAPYEQYF
16	TRBJ2-1	TRBD1	TRBV28	NA	TGTGCCAGCAGTTTCCAAGAAGGGACAGGCGGCGATGAGCAGTTCTTC	CASSFQEGTGGDEQFF
14	TRBJ2-3	NA	TRBV4-1	NA	TGCGCCAGCAGCCACCCCTCGGGGACAGATACGCAGTATTTT	CASSHPSGTDTQYF
15	TRBJ2-2	TRBD2	TRBV19	NA	TGTGCCAGTAAGAGGAGCGGGGGGGAATCCGGGGAGCTGTTTTTT	CASKRSGGESGELFF
14	TRBJ1-1	TRBD1	TRBV2	NA	TGTGCCAGCAGTGCACAGGGGACGAACACTGAAGCTTTCTTT	CASSAQGTNTEAFF
12	TRBJ2-5	NA	TRBV6-6	NA	TGTGCCGCATCCAGGGATTCGGAGACCCAGTACTTC	CAASRDSETQYF
17	TRBJ2-5	NA	TRBV4-1	NA	TGCGCCAGCAGCCAAGATTCGGACAGAGTTAACCAAGAGACCCAGTACTTC	CASSQDSDRVNQETQYF
14	TRBJ1-4	TRBD1	TRBV6-6	NA	TGTGCCAGCAGCACAGGACAGGGTCCTGAAAAACTGTTTTTT	CASSTGQGPEKLFF
12	TRBJ2-1	NA	TRBV10-1	NA	TGCGCCAGCGGGAAGGGGATCAATGAGCAGTTCTTC	CASGKGINEQFF
15	TRBJ2-6	NA	TRBV6-5	NA	TGTGCCAGCAGGGAGCTGCGCTCTGGGGCCAACGTCCTGACTTTC	CASRELRSGANVLTF
13	TRBJ2-7	NA	TRBV18	NA	TGTGCCAGCTCACTTGACAGGCCCCGGGAGCAGTACTTC	CASSLDRPREQYF
12	TRBJ2-5	TRBD2	TRBV18	NA	TGTGCCAGCAGTAGCGGGGTAAAGACCCAGTACTTC	CASSSGVKTQYF
16	TRBJ2-1	TRBD1	TRBV7-9	NA	TGTGCCAGCAGCCAGCATGGGACAGGGGACTACAATGAGCAGTTCTTC	CASSQHGTGDYNEQFF
13	TRBJ2-1	NA	TRBV7-3	NA	TGTGCCAGCAGCGCGGGACCTCAGAATGAGCAGTTCTTC	CASSAGPQNEQFF
16	TRBJ2-2	TRBD1	TRBV11-2	NA	TGTGCCAGCAGCCCGTTGACAGGGGGCGCGGACGGGGAGCTGTTTTTT	CASSPLTGGADGELFF
15	TRBJ1-5	NA	TRBV18	once	TGTGCCAGCTCACCGGGACGCGGGACGGATCAGCCCCAGCATTTT	CASSPGRGTDQPQHF
15	TRBJ2-2	TRBD1	TRBV5-1	NA	TGCGCCAGCACCCCGGGACAGGGTAATTCCGGGGAGCTGTTTTTT	CASTPGQGNSGELFF
13	TRBJ1-1	NA	TRBV28	NA	TGTGCCAGCAGTTTAGGGGACATCTTTGGAGCTTTCTTT	CASSLGDIFGAFF
15	TRBJ2-1	TRBD2	TRBV7-7	few	TGTGCCAGCAGCCCTGGACTAGCGGGGGCCCTTGAGCAGTTCTTC	CASSPGLAGALEQFF
16	TRBJ2-5	TRBD2	TRBV5-6	NA	TGTGCCAGCACCCCAGGTCAGCGGGGTATTCAAGAGACCCAGTACTTC	CASTPGQRGIQETQYF
14	TRBJ1-1	NA	TRBV11-3	NA	TGTGCCAGCAGCTTAGGTGCACATAACACTGAAGCTTTCTTT	CASSLGAHNTEAFF
13	TRBJ1-2	TRBD1	TRBV30	NA	TGTGCCACCCCAGGGGGCGCACGTAGGGGCTACACCTTC	CATPGGARRGYTF
14	TRBJ2-5	TRBD2	TRBV30	NA	TGTGCCTGTGGACTAGCGGGGGGCCAAGAGACCCAGTACTTC	CACGLAGGQETQYF
12	TRBJ2-1	NA	TRBV3-1/TRBV3-2	once	TGTGCCAGCAGCCCGCCTCAGGGTGAGCAGTTCTTC	CASSPPQGEQFF
15	TRBJ2-5	TRBD2	TRBV2	NA	TGTGCCAGCAGTCGTCGTAGCGGGGACCAAGAGACCCAGTACTTC	CASSRRSGDQETQYF
12	TRBJ2-5	TRBD2	TRBV29-1	once	TGCAGGGGACTAGCGGGGGGAGAGACCCAGTACTTC	CRGLAGGETQYF
12	TRBJ2-1	NA	TRBV6-1	NA	TGTGCCAGCAGTGATACGGACAATGAGCAGTTCTTC	CASSDTDNEQFF
13	TRBJ1-1	TRBD1	TRBV2	NA	TGTGCCAGCAGTGCGGACAGGGACACTGAAGCTTTCTTT	CASSADRDTEAFF
16	TRBJ1-5	TRBD1	TRBV6-1	few	TGTGCCAGCAGTGAAGTATTGCAGGGGGGATGGCAGCCCCAGCATTTT	CASSEVLQGGWQPQHF
12	TRBJ1-2	NA	TRBV5-6	NA	TGTGCCAGCAGCTCGGGTTCCTATGGCTACACCTTC	CASSSGSYGYTF
13	TRBJ2-5	TRBD1	TRBV12-3/TRBV12-4	NA	TGTGCCAGCAGTCCCGGACAGGGGGAGACCCAGTACTTC	CASSPGQGETQYF
12	TRBJ1-2	NA	TRBV18	NA	TGTGCCAGCTCACCACAACCGGATGGCTACACCTTC	CASSPQPDGYTF
15	TRBJ2-5	TRBD1	TRBV5-1	NA	TGCGCCAGCAGCTTGGTCGGGACAGGTCAAGAGACCCAGTACTTC	CASSLVGTGQETQYF
13	TRBJ2-3	NA	TRBV7-2	once	TGTGCCAGCAGCTTTGAGAACACAGATACGCAGTATTTT	CASSFENTDTQYF
14	TRBJ1-1	NA	TRBV15	NA	TGTGCCACCAGCGTAGGAGGGTGGGGCACTGAAGCTTTCTTT	CATSVGGWGTEAFF
15	TRBJ1-4	TRBD1	TRBV30	NA	TGTGCCTGGAGTGCCACCGGGACAGGGGATGAAAAACTGTTTTTT	CAWSATGTGDEKLFF
14	TRBJ1-2	NA	TRBV7-3	NA	TGTGCCAGCAGCTCAACGGAGGGTGTGCTACGCTACACCTTC	CASSSTEGVLRYTF
15	TRBJ1-5	NA	TRBV5-1	NA	TGCGCCAGCAGCCAGTTCGGAGGCCTAAATCAGCCCCAGCATTTT	CASSQFGGLNQPQHF
17	TRBJ1-4	TRBD1	TRBV6-1	NA	TGTGCCAGCAGTGACCCAGGGGGCTTATTGACTAATGAAAAACTGTTTTTT	CASSDPGGLLTNEKLFF
13	TRBJ2-6	NA	TRBV30	NA	TGTGCCTGGAGTCTAGCTGGGGCCAACGTCCTGACTTTC	CAWSLAGANVLTF
12	TRBJ1-1	NA	TRBV28	NA	TGTGCCAGCATGGAGGGCGCAAGGGCCGCTTTCTTT	CASMEGARAAFF
13	TRBJ1-2	NA	TRBV6-4	NA	TGTGCCAGCAGTGACTCACCCTGGAGGGGCTACACCTTC	CASSDSPWRGYTF
13	TRBJ1-3	NA	TRBV15	NA	TGTGCCACCAGCCGACTCCCTGGAAACACCATATATTTT	CATSRLPGNTIYF